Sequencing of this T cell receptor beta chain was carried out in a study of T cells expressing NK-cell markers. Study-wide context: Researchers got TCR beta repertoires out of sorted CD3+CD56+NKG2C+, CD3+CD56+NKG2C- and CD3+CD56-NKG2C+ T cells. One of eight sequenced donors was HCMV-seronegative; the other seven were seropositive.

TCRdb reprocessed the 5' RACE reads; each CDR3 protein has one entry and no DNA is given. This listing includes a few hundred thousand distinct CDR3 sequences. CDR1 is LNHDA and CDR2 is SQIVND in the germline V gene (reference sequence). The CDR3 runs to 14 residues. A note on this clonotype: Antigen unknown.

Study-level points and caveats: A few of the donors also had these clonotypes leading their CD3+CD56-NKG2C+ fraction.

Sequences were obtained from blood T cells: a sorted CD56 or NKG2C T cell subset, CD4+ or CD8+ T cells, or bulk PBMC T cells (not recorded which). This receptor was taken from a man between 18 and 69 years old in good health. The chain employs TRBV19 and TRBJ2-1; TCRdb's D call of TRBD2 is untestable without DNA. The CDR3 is CASKWTSVRNEQFF.